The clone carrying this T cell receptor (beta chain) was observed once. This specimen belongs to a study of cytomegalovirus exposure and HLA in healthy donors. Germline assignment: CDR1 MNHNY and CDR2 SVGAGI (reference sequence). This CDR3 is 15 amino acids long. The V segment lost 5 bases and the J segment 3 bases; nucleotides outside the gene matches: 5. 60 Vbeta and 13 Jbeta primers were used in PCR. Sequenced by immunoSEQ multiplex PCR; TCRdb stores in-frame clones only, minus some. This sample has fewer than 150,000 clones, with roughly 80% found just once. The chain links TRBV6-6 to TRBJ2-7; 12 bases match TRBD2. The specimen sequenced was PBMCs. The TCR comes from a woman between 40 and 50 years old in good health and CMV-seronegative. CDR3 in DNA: TGTGCCAGCAGTACTAAGACTAGCGGGAGCTACGAGCAGTACTTC. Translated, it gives CASSTKTSGSYEQYF.